This TCR beta chain originates from a study of graft-versus-host responses after intestinal transplantation. As for this clone: Its antigen is not known. Within the sample, other DNA sequences also encode this same CDR3.

Trimming shortened V by 1 base and J by 9 bases, and 7 bases separated the two germline ends. Germline assignment: CDR1 SGHNT and CDR2 YENEEA. The CDR3 is 13 amino acids. The study, taken as a whole, reports: Recipient-marrow GvH clones were detected, some having first appeared in ileum or blood.

Assay used: immunoSEQ multiplex PCR; TCRdb lists only in-frame clones, some missing. The sample includes some 96,000 clones, around nine tenths seen only once; the top ten take roughly 16%. The source is a human patient who received an intestinal transplant, so some T cells may come from the graft donor. The V gene is TRBV11-3, the J gene TRBJ1-6; D is uncertain. Sequencing used PBMCs, obtained about 440 days after intestinal transplant. CDR3 nucleotide sequence: TGTGCCAGCAGCTTAGGGGAGGGTTCACCCCTCCACTTT. Its translation: CASSLGEGSPLHF. The variable domain in full, completed from reference TRBV11-3 and TRBJ1-6, reads EAGVVQSPRYKIIEKKQPVAFWCNPISGHNTLYWYLQNLGQGPELLIRYENEEAVDDSQLPKDRFSAERLKGVDSTLKIQPAELGDSAVYLCASSLGEGSPLHFGNGTRLTVT.